This TCR beta chain came from a study of technical replicates of blood from a few donors. The V gene end was trimmed by 8 bases and the J gene end by 2 bases; junction bases not matched to a gene: 12. The CDR3 has 16 residues. Germline CDR1 is SNHLY and CDR2 is FYNNEI. Only in-frame clones appear in the TCRdb table, and some are missing; sequencing was by immunoSEQ multiplex PCR. This table has about 79,000 clones, about 91% appearing once. The chain couples TRBV2 to TRBJ2-5; 9 bases are a match to TRBD2. The sequence came from a human donor in good health. Some clones in this sample may be carry-over from other donors' samples. Sequenced input: T cells isolated from PBMCs. CDR3 coding DNA: TGTGCCAGCGATGAATACCTGGCGGGAGGGCAAGAGACCCAGTACTTC. Translating it yields CASDEYLAGGQETQYF. Using reference TRBV2 and TRBJ2-5 for the parts outside the CDR3, the full variable domain is EPEVTQTPSHQVTQMGQEVILRCVPISNHLYFYWYRQILGQKVEFLVSFYNNEISEKSEIFDDQFSVERPDGSNFTLKIRSTKLEDSAMYFCASDEYLAGGQETQYFGPGTRLLVL.